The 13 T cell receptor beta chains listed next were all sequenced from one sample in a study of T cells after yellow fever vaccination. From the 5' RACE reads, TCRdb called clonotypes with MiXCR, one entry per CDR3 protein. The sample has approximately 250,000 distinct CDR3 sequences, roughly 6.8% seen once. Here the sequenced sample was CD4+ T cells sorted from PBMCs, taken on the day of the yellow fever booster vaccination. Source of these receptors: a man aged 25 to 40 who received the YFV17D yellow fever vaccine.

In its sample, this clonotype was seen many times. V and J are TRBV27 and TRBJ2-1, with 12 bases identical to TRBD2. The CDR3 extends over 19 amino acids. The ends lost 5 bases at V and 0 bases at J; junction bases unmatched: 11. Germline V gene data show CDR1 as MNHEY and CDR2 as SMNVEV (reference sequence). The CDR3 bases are TGTGCCAGCAGTCCTACGCCGACTAGCGGGAGAGCCTCCTACAATGAGCAGTTCTTC. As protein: CASSPTPTSGRASYNEQFF.

As DNA, the CDR3 is TGCGCCACCTCATCCGGACTGGGAGGCTACACCTTC. Encoded protein: CATSSGLGGYTF. The J gene is TRBJ1-2, the V gene TRBV5-1; no definite D call. V was trimmed by 9 bases and J by 8 bases, leaving 17 bases between them. CDR3 length: 12 amino acids. CDR1 and CDR2 (germline): SGHRS, YFSETQ.

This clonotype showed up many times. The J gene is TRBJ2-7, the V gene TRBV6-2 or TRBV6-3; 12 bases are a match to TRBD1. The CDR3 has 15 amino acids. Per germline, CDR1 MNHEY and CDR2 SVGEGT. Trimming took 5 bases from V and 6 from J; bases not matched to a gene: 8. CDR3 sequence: CASSRPGQGAAEQYF. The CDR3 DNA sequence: TGTGCCAGCAGTCGCCCGGGACAGGGGGCGGCCGAGCAGTACTTC.

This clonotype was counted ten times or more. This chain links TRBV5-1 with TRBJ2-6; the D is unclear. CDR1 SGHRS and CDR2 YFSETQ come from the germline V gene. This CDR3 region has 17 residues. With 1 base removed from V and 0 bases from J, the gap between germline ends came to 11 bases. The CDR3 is CASSLSGARSGANVLTF. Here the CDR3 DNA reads TGCGCCAGCAGCTTGTCCGGCGCCCGCTCTGGGGCCAACGTCCTGACTTTC. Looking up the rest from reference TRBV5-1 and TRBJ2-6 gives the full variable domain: KAGVTQTPRYLIKTRGQQVTLSCSPISGHRSVSWYQQTPGQGLQFLFEYFSETQRNKGNFPGRFSGRQFSNSRSEMNVSTLELGDSALYLCASSLSGARSGANVLTFGAGSRLTVL.

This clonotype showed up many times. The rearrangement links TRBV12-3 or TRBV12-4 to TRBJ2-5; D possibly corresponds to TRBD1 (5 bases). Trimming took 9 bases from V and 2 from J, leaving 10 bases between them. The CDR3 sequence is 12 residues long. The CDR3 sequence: CASRGSQETQYF. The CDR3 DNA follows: TGTGCCAGTAGGGGCAGTCAAGAGACCCAGTACTTC.

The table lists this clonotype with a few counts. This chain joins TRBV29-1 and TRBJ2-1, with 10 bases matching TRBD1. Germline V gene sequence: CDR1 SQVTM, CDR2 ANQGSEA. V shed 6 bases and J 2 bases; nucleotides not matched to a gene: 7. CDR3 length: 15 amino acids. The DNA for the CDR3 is TGCAGCGTCCGTGGCGGGACAGGGGCCTACAATGAGCAGTTCTTC. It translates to CSVRGGTGAYNEQFF.

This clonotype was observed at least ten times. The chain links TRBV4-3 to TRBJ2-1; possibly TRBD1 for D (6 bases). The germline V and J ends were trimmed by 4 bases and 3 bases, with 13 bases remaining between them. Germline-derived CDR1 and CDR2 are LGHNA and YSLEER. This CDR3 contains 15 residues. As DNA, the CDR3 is TGCGCCAGCAGCCCCCGACCGGACAGCTACAATGAGCAGTTCTTC. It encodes CASSPRPDSYNEQFF.

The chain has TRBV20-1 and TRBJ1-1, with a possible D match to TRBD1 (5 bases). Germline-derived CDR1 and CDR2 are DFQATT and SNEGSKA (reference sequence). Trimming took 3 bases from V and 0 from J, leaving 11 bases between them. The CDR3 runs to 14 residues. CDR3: CSASKGLMNTEAFF. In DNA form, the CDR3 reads TGCAGTGCTAGTAAGGGGTTAATGAACACTGAAGCTTTCTTT.

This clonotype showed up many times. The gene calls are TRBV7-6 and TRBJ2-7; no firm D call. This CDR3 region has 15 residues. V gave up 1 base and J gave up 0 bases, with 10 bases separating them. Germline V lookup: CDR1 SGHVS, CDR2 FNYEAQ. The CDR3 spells CASSLVPGSSYEQYF. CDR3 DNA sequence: TGTGCCAGCAGCTTAGTTCCGGGCAGCTCCTACGAGCAGTACTTC.

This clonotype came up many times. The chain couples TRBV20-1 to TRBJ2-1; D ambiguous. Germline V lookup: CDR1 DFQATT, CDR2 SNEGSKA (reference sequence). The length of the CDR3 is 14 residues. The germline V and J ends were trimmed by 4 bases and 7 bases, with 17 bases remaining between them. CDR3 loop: CSATPGNWVNEQFF. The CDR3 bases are TGCAGTGCTACCCCGGGTAATTGGGTAAATGAGCAGTTCTTC.

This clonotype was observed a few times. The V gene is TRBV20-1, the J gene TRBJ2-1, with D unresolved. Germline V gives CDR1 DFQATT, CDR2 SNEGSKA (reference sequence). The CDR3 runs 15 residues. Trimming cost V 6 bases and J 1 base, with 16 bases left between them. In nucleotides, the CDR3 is TGCAGTGCCGCGTCCCGGGCTCAGTCCTACAATGAGCAGTTCTTC. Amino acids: CSAASRAQSYNEQFF.

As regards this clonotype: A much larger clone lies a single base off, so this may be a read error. CDR3 loop: CASSQDSGITDTQYF. CDR3 DNA sequence: TGCGCCAGCAGCCAAGATAGCGGGATAACAGATACGCAGTATTTT. The chain is built from TRBV4-3 and TRBJ2-3, with 8 positions matching TRBD2. The length of the CDR3 is 15 residues. V gave up 0 bases and J gave up 3 bases; unmatched junction bases: 2. From germline, CDR1 is LGHNA and CDR2 YSLEER.

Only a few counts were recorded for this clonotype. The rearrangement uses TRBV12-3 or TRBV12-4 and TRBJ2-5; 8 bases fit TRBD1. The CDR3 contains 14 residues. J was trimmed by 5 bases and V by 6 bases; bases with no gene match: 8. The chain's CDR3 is CASRPGQAAETQYF. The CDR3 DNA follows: TGTGCCAGCAGGCCGGGACAGGCCGCGGAGACCCAGTACTTC.